The clone carrying this TCR beta chain appeared many times. Antigen specificity is unknown. This record belongs to a study of T cells in Graves' hyperthyroidism and ophthalmopathy. Across the whole study: Peripheral blood specimens were obtained at initial diagnosis, prior to any treatment.

Fresh 10 ml peripheral blood yielded PBMCs. General study results and limits: Model predictions of ophthalmopathy came a median approximately seven months before onset. Most clonotypes expanded in thyroid above 0.001 were likewise present in blood.

The V end lost 8 bases, the J end lost 5 bases, and 16 bases lay between the germline ends. The CDR3 runs to 14 residues. Germline CDR1 and CDR2: MDHEN and SYDVKM. There were TCR beta CDR3 regions amplified from RNA transcripts. When the TCR CDR3 underwent first-round RT-PCR, the HTBI primer set was used. TCRdb re-derived calls from the multiplex PCR reads in MiXCR, one entry per CDR3 protein. The sample carries about 740,000 distinct CDR3 sequences, 14% recorded once. The genes are TRBV28 and TRBJ1-5; unclear D gene. The TCR originated in a young woman with Graves' hyperthyroidism. Specimen: blood. The CDR3 here is CASRLGTVHQPQHF. The CDR3 coding sequence is TGTGCCAGCCGACTCGGCACAGTTCATCAGCCCCAGCATTTT.